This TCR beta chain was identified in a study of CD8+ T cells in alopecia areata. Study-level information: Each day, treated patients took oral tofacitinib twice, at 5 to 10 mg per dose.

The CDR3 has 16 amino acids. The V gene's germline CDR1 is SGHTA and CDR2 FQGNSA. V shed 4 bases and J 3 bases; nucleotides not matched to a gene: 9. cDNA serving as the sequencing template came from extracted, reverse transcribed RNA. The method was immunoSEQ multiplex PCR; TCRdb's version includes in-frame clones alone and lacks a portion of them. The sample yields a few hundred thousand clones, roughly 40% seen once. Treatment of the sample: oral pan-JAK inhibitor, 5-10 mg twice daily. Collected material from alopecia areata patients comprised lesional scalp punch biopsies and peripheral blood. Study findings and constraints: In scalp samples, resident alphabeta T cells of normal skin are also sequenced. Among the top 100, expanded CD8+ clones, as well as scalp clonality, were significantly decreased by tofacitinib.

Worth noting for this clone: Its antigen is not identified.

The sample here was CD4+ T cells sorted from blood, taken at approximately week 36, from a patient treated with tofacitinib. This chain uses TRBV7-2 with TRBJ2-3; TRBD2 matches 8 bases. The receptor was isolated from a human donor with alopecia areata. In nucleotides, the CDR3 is TGTGCCAGCAGCTCCCCATGGCTAGCGGGTACAGATACGCAGTATTTT. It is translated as CASSSPWLAGTDTQYF.